The 17 T cell receptor beta chains given below trace back to one sample, sequenced in a study of cytomegalovirus exposure and HLA in healthy donors. The study ran its PCR with 60 Vbeta and 13 Jbeta primers. Produced via immunoSEQ multiplex PCR; TCRdb's table is partial and in-frame only. The table lists some 240,000 clones, about 78% of them singletons. Sequencing input: PBMCs. The receptor source for this set is a male donor in good health and CMV-seronegative.

V usage is TRBV28 and J usage is TRBJ2-5; 7 positions match TRBD1. The ends lost 4 bases at V and 2 bases at J; junction bases unmatched: 10. This CDR3 spans 16 amino acids. Germline lookup yields CDR1 MDHEN and CDR2 SYDVKM. CDR3 loop: CASSSPRPGGQETQYF. The CDR3 region has the DNA TGTGCCAGCAGTTCACCCCGCCCAGGGGGACAAGAGACCCAGTACTTC.

The V call is TRBV6-1, the J call TRBJ1-3, with a weak D call TRBD1 (6 bases). Germline CDR1 reads MNHNS; CDR2 reads SASEGT. V shed 6 bases and J shed 0 bases, with 12 bases lying between them. The CDR3 extends over 15 amino acids. The CDR3 region has the DNA TGTGCCAGCAGAAGACAGGTCGACTCTGGAAACACCATATATTTT. Protein: CASRRQVDSGNTIYF.

The chain couples TRBV14 to TRBJ2-3, with TRBD2 matching 12 bases. J gave up 1 base and V 6 bases, and 8 bases lay outside the gene matches. The CDR3 totals 17 residues. Germline loops: CDR1 SGHDN, CDR2 FVKESK. Here the CDR3 reads CASSPTSGRRGTDTQYF. In DNA, the CDR3 is TGTGCCAGCAGTCCGACTAGCGGGAGAAGGGGCACAGATACGCAGTATTTT.

The genes are TRBV10-2 and TRBJ2-3; possibly TRBD1 for D (5 bases). The CDR3 consists of 13 residues. The germline V and J ends were trimmed by 3 bases and 1 base, with 5 bases remaining between them. Germline V CDR1 and CDR2: WSHSY, SAAADI. The CDR3 spells CASSEGGTDTQYF. The CDR3 nucleotides read TGCGCCAGCAGTGAAGGGGGCACAGATACGCAGTATTTT.

The chain combines TRBV20-1 with TRBJ2-7; D is unclear. V shed 3 bases and J shed 6 bases, with 9 bases lying between them. The CDR3 covers 11 residues. Germline V gene data show CDR1 as DFQATT and CDR2 as SNEGSKA (reference sequence). The CDR3 loop reads CSARGQAEQYF. CDR3 in DNA: TGCAGTGCTAGGGGCCAGGCCGAGCAGTACTTC.

The chain couples TRBV5-6 to TRBJ2-2; 8 nucleotides match TRBD2. The CDR3 spans 14 residues. The J segment lost 6 bases and the V segment lost 0 bases, leaving 1 base of the junction unmatched. Germline values: CDR1 SGHDT, CDR2 YYEEEE. CDR3 sequence (DNA): TGTGCCAGCAGCTTGGGCGGGGGGCCCGGGGAGCTGTTTTTT. This gives the protein CASSLGGGPGELFF.

The V call is TRBV14, the J call TRBJ2-1; D may be TRBD2 (5 bases). V was shortened by 1 base and J by 4 bases, with 14 bases between the two germline ends. Germline loops: CDR1 SGHDN, CDR2 FVKESK. This CDR3 spans 16 amino acids. The CDR3 protein is CASSQAALGPYNEQFF. The CDR3 DNA follows: TGTGCCAGCAGCCAAGCTGCACTAGGGCCTTACAATGAGCAGTTCTTC.

The chain is built from TRBV10-3 and TRBJ2-7; D is perhaps TRBD2 (5 bases). Germline-derived CDR1 and CDR2 are ENHRY and SYGVKD. The CDR3 extends over 14 amino acids. The V end was cut by 11 bases, the J end by 2 bases, with 19 bases between. CDR3 DNA sequence: TGTGCCGTAGGCCCCACGAGGGTACCCTACGAGCAGTACTTC. Residues: CAVGPTRVPYEQYF.

This chain connects TRBV30 to TRBJ2-7, with 9 nucleotides matching TRBD2. V lost 3 bases to trimming and J lost 6 bases; unmatched junction nucleotides: 9. Germline loops: CDR1 GTSNPN, CDR2 SVGIG (reference sequence). The CDR3 covers 14 residues. DNA for the CDR3: TGTGCCTGGAGACCGGGACTAGCAAATCGCGAGCAGTACTTC. This sequence encodes CAWRPGLANREQYF.

Remarks on this clone: Other DNA sequences in the sample encode the same CDR3. J is TRBJ1-2 and V is TRBV9; no firm D call. The germline V gene encodes CDR1 SGDLS and CDR2 YYNGEE. V shed 2 bases and J shed 2 bases, with 7 bases lying between them. The CDR3 spans 13 residues. The DNA of the CDR3 is TGTGCCAGCAGCGTGAGACTCAACTATGGCTACACCTTC. Protein sequence: CASSVRLNYGYTF. Complete variable domain (other parts from reference TRBV9 and TRBJ1-2): DSGVTQTPKHLITATGQRVTLRCSPRSGDLSVYWYQQSLDQGLQFLIQYYNGEERAKGNILERFSAQQFPDLHSELNLSSLELGDSALYFCASSVRLNYGYTFGSGTRLTVV.

The rearrangement uses TRBV10-1 and TRBJ2-5, with TRBD2 identical over 10 bases. This CDR3 is built from 16 residues. Germline V gene lookup returns CDR1 WNHNN and CDR2 SYGVQD (reference sequence). The V segment lost 3 bases and the J segment 4 bases; nucleotides outside the gene matches: 8. This CDR3 is CASSEWASGSVETQYF. The CDR3 DNA reads TGCGCCAGCAGTGAATGGGCTAGCGGGAGCGTAGAGACCCAGTACTTC.

In its sample, this clone was seen a few times. As DNA, the CDR3 is TGCAGCGTTGAAATACAGGGGACCTATGGCTACACCTTC. Its translation is CSVEIQGTYGYTF. The chain has TRBV29-1 and TRBJ1-2, with 7 bases lining up with TRBD1. Germline loops: CDR1 SQVTM, CDR2 ANQGSEA. CDR3 length: 13 amino acids. V shed 2 bases, J shed 4 bases, and the junction held 4 bases outside the gene matches.

This rearrangement joins TRBV6-5 to TRBJ2-7; a weak D match, TRBD1 (5 bases). Germline V gene data show CDR1 as MNHEY and CDR2 as SVGAGI. V gave up 2 bases and J gave up 2 bases, with 13 bases separating them. CDR3 length: 15 amino acids. CDR3: CASSYGRVGPYEQYF. CDR3 nucleotides: TGTGCCAGCAGTTACGGTCGGGTGGGGCCCTACGAGCAGTACTTC.

The chain links TRBV19 to TRBJ2-2; D perhaps matches TRBD1 (6 bases). Trimming took 4 bases from V and 4 from J, leaving 19 bases between them. The CDR3 sequence is 17 residues long. The germline V gene has CDR1 LNHDA and CDR2 SQIVND (reference sequence). The CDR3 nucleotides read TGTGCCAGTAGTAAAACCTCCTCAGGCAGGGGCACCGGGGAGCTGTTTTTT. Translated, it gives CASSKTSSGRGTGELFF.

J is TRBJ2-1 and V is TRBV27; perhaps TRBD1 as D (6 bases). Germline values: CDR1 MNHEY, CDR2 SMNVEV (reference sequence). V was shortened by 5 bases and J by 6 bases, with 17 bases between the two germline ends. The CDR3 is 15 amino acids. CDR3 in DNA: TGTGCCAGCAGTACCTCGGGGACACAATTCAATGAGCAGTTCTTC. It specifies CASSTSGTQFNEQFF.

This sequence joins TRBV6-1 and TRBJ2-5; 8 bases match TRBD1. The CDR3 has 15 amino acids. Germline lookup yields CDR1 MNHNS and CDR2 SASEGT. The V and J ends lost 5 bases and 4 bases, in that order; junction bases with no gene match: 9. The CDR3, as DNA: TGTGCCAGCAGTTTTGGACAGGGCATGCGAGAGACCCAGTACTTC. It is translated as CASSFGQGMRETQYF.

CDR3 sequence (DNA): TGTGCCAGCAGTGTTGAGAGGCCCGGGACCGGGGAGCTGTTTTTT. Translated: CASSVERPGTGELFF. The chain joins TRBV2 to TRBJ2-2; no clear D gene. Germline assignment: CDR1 SNHLY and CDR2 FYNNEI. The CDR3 spans 15 residues. The ends were cut back, 4 bases at V and 5 bases at J, with 14 bases in the middle.